These 26 T cell receptor beta chains were sequenced from one sample in a study of cytomegalovirus exposure and HLA in healthy donors. In the PCR, 60 Vbeta and 13 Jbeta primers were used. Generated by immunoSEQ multiplex PCR, the TCRdb table keeps only in-frame clones and is missing some. The table includes almost 200,000 clones, 70% to 80% detected once. The sequencing input was PBMCs. Every receptor here comes from a male donor in good health and CMV-seropositive.

This chain joins TRBV11-2 and TRBJ2-4; D may be TRBD1 (6 bases). The V gene lost 5 bases and the J gene lost 0 bases, with 8 bases spanning the gap. There are 14 residues in the CDR3. Germline loops: CDR1 SGHAT, CDR2 FQNNGV. CDR3 in DNA: TGTGCCAGCAGCGAGGACAGAGCCAAAAACATTCAGTACTTC. Translation: CASSEDRAKNIQYF.

The V and J genes are TRBV6-6 and TRBJ1-2; TRBD1 is a possible D gene (5 bases). The V gene's germline CDR1 is MNHNY and CDR2 SVGAGI (reference sequence). The CDR3 loop spans 15 amino acids. Trimming removed 7 bases from V and 3 bases from J, with 18 bases in between. This CDR3 reads CASKYPLGADYGYTF. The CDR3 nucleotides read TGTGCCAGCAAATACCCCCTAGGGGCAGACTATGGCTACACCTTC.

The CDR3 loop is CASSLRDRGRSYNEQFF. The CDR3 DNA sequence: TGTGCCAGCAGCCTAAGGGACAGGGGACGAAGCTACAATGAGCAGTTCTTC. The V and J genes are TRBV7-8 and TRBJ2-1; 10 bases are shared with TRBD1. The CDR3 consists of 17 residues. Germline V gene data show CDR1 as SGHVS and CDR2 as FQNEAQ. With V trimmed by 5 bases and J by 3 bases, 10 bases remained unmatched.

V and J are TRBV18 and TRBJ1-1; no reliable D call. The CDR3 covers 13 residues. The germline V gene has CDR1 KGHSH and CDR2 LQKENI. V was shortened by 5 bases and J by 10 bases, with 17 bases between the two germline ends. The chain's CDR3 is CASSFLEQERAFF. The CDR3 bases are TGTGCCAGCTCATTCCTCGAGCAAGAGCGAGCTTTCTTT.

V and J are TRBV11-2 and TRBJ2-7; 8 bases agree with TRBD2. In germline, CDR1 is SGHAT, CDR2 FQNNGV. This CDR3 has 15 residues. J gave up 6 bases and V 0 bases, and 7 bases lay outside the gene matches. The CDR3 bases are TGTGCCAGCAGCTTAGAAGGGACTAGTGGCTCCGAGCAGTACTTC. Amino acids: CASSLEGTSGSEQYF.

The gene calls are TRBV5-1 and TRBJ1-2; 9 bases line up with TRBD1. Trimming took 6 bases from V and 6 from J; bases not matched to a gene: 9. The CDR3 length is 14 residues. CDR1 is SGHRS and CDR2 is YFSETQ in the germline V gene. Here the CDR3 DNA reads TGCGCCAGCAAATTCGACAGGGGGAGGGATGGCTACACCTTC. Its translation: CASKFDRGRDGYTF.

In its sample, this clone was seen a few times. The chain employs TRBV6-1 and TRBJ1-1; 9 nucleotides line up with TRBD1. V gave up 7 bases and J gave up 0 bases; unmatched junction bases: 3. Germline V lookup: CDR1 MNHNS, CDR2 SASEGT. The CDR3 runs 14 residues. CDR3 sequence: CASTRDRVNTEAFF. CDR3 sequence (DNA): TGTGCCAGCACCAGGGACAGGGTGAACACTGAAGCTTTCTTT.

This clone was counted a single time. The CDR3 is CASSIEAGGSLKFSNQPQHF. The CDR3 DNA follows: TGTGCCAGTAGTATAGAGGCGGGGGGTAGCCTGAAGTTTAGCAATCAGCCCCAGCATTTT. The chain uses TRBV19 and TRBJ1-5, with D possibly matching TRBD1 (5 bases). V was cut by 0 bases and J by 0 bases, with 21 bases left in between. The CDR3 spans 20 residues. Germline V lookup: CDR1 LNHDA, CDR2 SQIVND (reference sequence).

The V gene is TRBV7-9, the J gene TRBJ1-6, with a weak D call TRBD1 (5 bases). CDR1 and CDR2 (germline): SEHNR, FQNEAQ (reference sequence). This CDR3 spans 14 amino acids. This CDR3 reads CSAQGVNNVSPLHF. CDR3 sequence (DNA): TGTTCCGCACAAGGGGTGAACAACGTTTCACCCCTCCACTTT.

CDR3 nucleotides: TGTGCCAGCAGCGGACAGGGACGTTTCGGCACTGAAGCTTTCTTT. Its protein is CASSGQGRFGTEAFF. V is TRBV5-6 and J is TRBJ1-1; 8 nucleotides line up with TRBD1. Germline CDR1 and CDR2: SGHDT and YYEEEE. The CDR3 covers 15 residues. V lost 4 bases to trimming and J lost 4 bases; unmatched junction nucleotides: 9.

The chain has TRBV6-5 and TRBJ1-2; D uncertain. Germline CDR1 is MNHEY and CDR2 is SVGAGI. Trimming removed 5 bases at V and 7 bases at J, with 14 bases between. The CDR3 covers 13 residues. The CDR3: CASSPPGGAGYTF. The CDR3 DNA follows: TGTGCCAGCAGTCCCCCTGGAGGTGCTGGCTACACCTTC.

This clone was recorded only once. The chain joins TRBV15 to TRBJ2-7; 12 bases are shared with TRBD2. The CDR3 has 16 residues. Germline V gives CDR1 LNHNV, CDR2 YYDKDF (reference sequence). The V and J ends lost 0 bases and 4 bases, in that order; junction bases with no gene match: 4. The CDR3 loop reads CATSRELGTSGYEQYF. DNA for the CDR3: TGTGCCACCAGCAGAGAGCTAGGGACTAGCGGGTACGAGCAGTACTTC.

The V gene is TRBV7-2, the J gene TRBJ1-2, with unresolved D. Germline CDR1 and CDR2: SGHTA and FQGNSA. Trimming pared 5 bases from V and 0 bases from J, leaving 10 bases between. The CDR3 has 14 amino acids. The CDR3 DNA reads as TGTGCCAGCAGCCTGGGCCACCCTAACTATGGCTACACCTTC. Protein sequence: CASSLGHPNYGYTF.

V gene TRBV11-2 combines with J gene TRBJ2-2, with no clear D. Trimming removed 6 bases from V and 3 bases from J, with 17 bases in between. The CDR3 loop spans 16 amino acids. Germline CDR1 SGHAT, CDR2 FQNNGV. The CDR3 sequence: CASRYIPIRDTGELFF. CDR3 sequence (DNA): TGTGCCAGCAGATATATCCCTATACGCGACACCGGGGAGCTGTTTTTT.

This chain links TRBV28 with TRBJ2-2, with D possibly being TRBD1 (6 bases). From germline, CDR1 is MDHEN and CDR2 SYDVKM. The CDR3 extends over 17 amino acids. Trimming left V 3 bases short and J 5 bases short, with 19 bases between. The CDR3 sequence is CASSFRSGRGGTGELFF. The CDR3 DNA sequence: TGTGCCAGCAGTTTTCGTTCGGGCAGGGGTGGGACCGGGGAGCTGTTTTTT.

The chain employs TRBV15 and TRBJ1-2, with 7 positions matching TRBD1. This CDR3 comprises 15 residues. After removal of 4 bases from V and 0 bases from J, the junction contained 5 bases not matched to a gene. CDR1 is LNHNV and CDR2 is YYDKDF in the germline V gene (reference sequence). CDR3 amino acids: CATSKGQAANYGYTF. In DNA form, the CDR3 reads TGTGCCACCAGCAAAGGACAGGCAGCTAACTATGGCTACACCTTC.

This chain joins TRBV5-1 and TRBJ2-1; TRBD2 matches 8 bases. The CDR3 contains 18 residues. Germline V lookup: CDR1 SGHRS, CDR2 YFSETQ. V trimming: 4 bases; J trimming: 0 bases; junction bases outside the gene matches: 12. This chain's CDR3 is CASSPGGAGWGSYNEQFF. CDR3 coding DNA: TGCGCCAGCAGCCCCGGGGGGGCCGGCTGGGGCTCCTACAATGAGCAGTTCTTC.

J is TRBJ2-2 and V is TRBV7-6; D gene ambiguous. This CDR3 has 16 amino acids. V lost 5 bases and J 0 bases, leaving 13 bases between the germline ends. Germline assignment: CDR1 SGHVS and CDR2 FNYEAQ. CDR3 sequence: CASSQQIRANTGELFF. CDR3 sequence (DNA): TGTGCCAGCAGCCAACAGATTCGCGCGAACACCGGGGAGCTGTTTTTT.

The J gene is TRBJ2-1, the V gene TRBV7-3; 9 bases are a match to TRBD2. CDR3 length equals 15 residues. Trimming took 5 bases from V and 6 from J; bases not matched to a gene: 8. Germline V gives CDR1 SGHTA, CDR2 FQGTGA. This CDR3 reads CASSDGREGRNEQFF. CDR3 sequence (DNA): TGTGCCAGCAGCGACGGGCGGGAGGGCCGCAATGAGCAGTTCTTC.

J is TRBJ2-5 and V is TRBV7-2; 8 bases are a match to TRBD2. The J segment lost 2 bases and the V segment lost 2 bases, leaving 4 bases of the junction unmatched. The CDR3 is 15 amino acids. Germline values: CDR1 SGHTA, CDR2 FQGNSA. The CDR3 spells CASSLQIAGQETQYF. The CDR3 DNA follows: TGTGCCAGCAGCTTACAGATAGCGGGGCAAGAGACCCAGTACTTC.

V gene TRBV7-6 combines with J gene TRBJ1-6; 9 nucleotides line up with TRBD1. This CDR3 region has 15 residues. Germline V gene data show CDR1 as SGHVS and CDR2 as FNYEAQ. Trimming at V came to 5 bases and at J to 7 bases, leaving 6 bases not matched to a gene. CDR3 protein: CASSADRGVNSPLHF. In DNA form, the CDR3 reads TGTGCCAGCAGCGCAGACAGGGGGGTAAATTCACCCCTCCACTTT.

The V call is TRBV28, the J call TRBJ2-5; 9 bases match TRBD2. J was trimmed by 4 bases and V by 3 bases; bases with no gene match: 6. Germline CDR1 and CDR2: MDHEN and SYDVKM. The CDR3 totals 15 residues. Here the CDR3 reads CASSFRLAGLETQYF. The CDR3 DNA reads TGTGCCAGCAGTTTCCGGCTAGCGGGACTAGAGACCCAGTACTTC.

This clone appeared a single time. The chain links TRBV5-1 to TRBJ2-3; tentatively, D is TRBD2 (6 bases). Germline assignment: CDR1 SGHRS and CDR2 YFSETQ. V dropped 1 base and J dropped 1 base, with 10 bases sitting between them. This CDR3 spans 15 amino acids. The CDR3 nucleotides are TGCGCCAGCAGCTTGTCTAGCGAGGGCACAGATACGCAGTATTTT. Protein: CASSLSSEGTDTQYF.

The chain has TRBV7-8 and TRBJ1-2; 7 bases map to TRBD1. V lost 5 bases, J lost 5 bases, and 11 bases stayed unmatched. Germline V gene sequence: CDR1 SGHVS, CDR2 FQNEAQ. The CDR3 runs 15 residues. CDR3 sequence reads: CASSRIPGQQYGYTF. As DNA, the CDR3 is TGTGCCAGCAGCCGTATACCGGGACAGCAATATGGCTACACCTTC.

The chain is built from TRBV6-6 and TRBJ1-1; the D is unclear. Trimming pared 7 bases from V and 8 bases from J, leaving 20 bases between. The CDR3 contains 14 residues. The V gene's germline CDR1 is MNHNY and CDR2 SVGAGI (reference sequence). This CDR3 is CASKMGEGGSEAFF. CDR3 nucleotide sequence: TGTGCCAGCAAGATGGGAGAGGGTGGATCGGAAGCTTTCTTT.

Details on this clone: The germline gene is not matched at one end of the junction; a read error may be the cause. The V call is TRBV7-7, the J call TRBJ2-2, with 7 bases fitting TRBD1. The CDR3 has 15 residues. Germline-derived CDR1 and CDR2 are SSHAT and FNYEAQ (reference sequence). CDR3 region: CASSLDREDTGELFF. CDR3 DNA: TGTGCTAGCAGCTTAGACAGGGAAGACACCGGGGAGCTGTTTTTT.